The source of this TCR beta chain is a study of T cell repertoires in cytomegalovirus infection. As for the study in general: Shared public TCR beta signatures pointed to both CMV infection and a matching HLA type.

CDR1 is SGHVS, CDR2 FQNEAQ, per germline. J lost 6 bases, V lost 5 bases, and 5 bases had no gene match. The CDR3 has 13 residues. In TCRdb, the reads were re-called with MiXCR into one record per CDR3 protein. The sample carries around 630,000 distinct CDR3 sequences, 20% to 25% recorded once. As to this clonotype: Its antigen is not identified.

Whole-study findings and limits: Dominant in the ex vivo response were TCR beta clonotypes restricted by HLA-C and specific for CMV. Carriers of CMV and the relevant HLA type were discriminated by public TCR beta frequency.

Sequenced: CD8+ T cells from PBMCs. This TCR was sampled from a human donor in good health (CMV status not recorded). Some clones in this sample may be carry-over from other donors' samples. The V gene is TRBV7-8, the J gene TRBJ2-3; TRBD2 aligns across 7 bases. CDR3 nucleotide sequence: TGTGCCAGCAGCACAGAAGCGGGGGATACGCAGTATTTT. Its protein product is CASSTEAGDTQYF.